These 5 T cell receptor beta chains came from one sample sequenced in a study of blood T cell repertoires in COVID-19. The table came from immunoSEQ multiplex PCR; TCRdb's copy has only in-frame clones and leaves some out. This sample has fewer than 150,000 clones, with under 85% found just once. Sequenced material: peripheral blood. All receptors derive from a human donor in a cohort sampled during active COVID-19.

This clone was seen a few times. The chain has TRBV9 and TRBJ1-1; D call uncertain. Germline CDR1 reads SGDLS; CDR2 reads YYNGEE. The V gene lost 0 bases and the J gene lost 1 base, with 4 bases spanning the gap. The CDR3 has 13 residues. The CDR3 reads CASSVEQNTEAFF. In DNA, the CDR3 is TGTGCCAGCAGCGTAGAACAGAACACTGAAGCTTTCTTT.

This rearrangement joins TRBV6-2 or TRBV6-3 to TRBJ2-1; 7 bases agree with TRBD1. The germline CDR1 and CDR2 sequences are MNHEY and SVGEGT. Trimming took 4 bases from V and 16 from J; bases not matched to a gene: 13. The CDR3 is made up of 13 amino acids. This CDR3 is CASSSTQVRGLFF. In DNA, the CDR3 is TGTGCCAGCAGTTCCACCCAAGTTAGGGGGCTATTCTTC.

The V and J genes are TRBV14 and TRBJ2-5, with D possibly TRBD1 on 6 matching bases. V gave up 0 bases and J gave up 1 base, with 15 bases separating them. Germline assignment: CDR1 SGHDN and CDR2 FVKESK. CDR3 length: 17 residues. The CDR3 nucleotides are TGTGCCAGCAGCCAAGATTTTAGAGGGGGATTCCAAGAGACCCAGTACTTC. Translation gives CASSQDFRGGFQETQYF.

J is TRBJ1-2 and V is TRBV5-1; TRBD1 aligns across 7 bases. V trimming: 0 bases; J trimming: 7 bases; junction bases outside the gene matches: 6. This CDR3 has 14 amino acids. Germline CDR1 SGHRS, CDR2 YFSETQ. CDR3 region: CASSLGQGGGGYTF. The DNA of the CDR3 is TGCGCCAGCAGCTTGGGACAGGGAGGTGGTGGCTACACCTTC. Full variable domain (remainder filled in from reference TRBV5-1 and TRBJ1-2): KAGVTQTPRYLIKTRGQQVTLSCSPISGHRSVSWYQQTPGQGLQFLFEYFSETQRNKGNFPGRFSGRQFSNSRSEMNVSTLELGDSALYLCASSLGQGGGGYTFGSGTRLTVV.

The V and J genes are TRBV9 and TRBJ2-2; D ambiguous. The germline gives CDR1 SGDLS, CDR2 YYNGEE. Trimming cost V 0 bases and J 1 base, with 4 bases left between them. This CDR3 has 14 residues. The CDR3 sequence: CASSVVQNTGELFF. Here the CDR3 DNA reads TGTGCCAGCAGCGTAGTCCAGAACACCGGGGAGCTGTTTTTT.